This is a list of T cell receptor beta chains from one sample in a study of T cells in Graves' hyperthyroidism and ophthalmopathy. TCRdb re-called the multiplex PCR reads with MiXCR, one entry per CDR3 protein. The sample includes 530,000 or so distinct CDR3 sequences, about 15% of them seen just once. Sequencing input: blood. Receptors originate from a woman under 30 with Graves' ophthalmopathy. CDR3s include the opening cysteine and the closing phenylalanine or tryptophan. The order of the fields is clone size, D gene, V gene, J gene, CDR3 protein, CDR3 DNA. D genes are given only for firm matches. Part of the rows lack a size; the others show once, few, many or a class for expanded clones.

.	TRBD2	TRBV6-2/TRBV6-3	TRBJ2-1	CASSTDLLLAGAYNEQFF	TGTGCCAGCAGTACCGACCTCCTACTAGCGGGAGCGTACAATGAGCAGTTCTTC
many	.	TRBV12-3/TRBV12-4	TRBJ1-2	CASSLEPANYGYTF	TGTGCCAGCAGTTTAGAACCCGCTAACTATGGCTACACCTTC
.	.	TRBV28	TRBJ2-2	CASSRTRINTGELFF	TGTGCCAGCAGTCGGACAAGGATCAACACCGGGGAGCTGTTTTTT
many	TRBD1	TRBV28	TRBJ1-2	CASSRPGTGDYGYTF	TGTGCCAGCAGTAGACCAGGGACAGGCGACTATGGCTACACCTTC
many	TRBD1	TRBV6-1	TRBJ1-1	CASWYRGGNTEAFF	TGTGCCAGCTGGTACAGGGGTGGAAACACTGAAGCTTTCTTT
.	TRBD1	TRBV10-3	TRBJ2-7	CAIGTVNYEQYF	TGTGCCATCGGGACAGTTAATTACGAGCAGTACTTC
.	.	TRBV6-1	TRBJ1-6	CASRIARDSPLHF	TGTGCCAGCAGAATTGCCAGGGATTCACCCCTCCACTTT
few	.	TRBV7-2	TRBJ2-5	CASSLGAALYF	TGTGCCAGCAGCTTAGGGGCAGCTCTGTACTTC
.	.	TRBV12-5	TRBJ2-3	CASGLSSKRDTQYF	TGTGCTAGTGGTTTAAGCTCTAAAAGGGATACGCAGTATTTT
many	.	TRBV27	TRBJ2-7	CASSLLQETPRDEQYF	TGTGCCAGCAGTCTCCTACAGGAGACACCAAGGGACGAGCAGTACTTC
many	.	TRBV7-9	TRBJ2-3	CASSSPTGYTDTQYF	TGTGCCAGCAGCTCTCCGACGGGTTACACAGATACGCAGTATTTT
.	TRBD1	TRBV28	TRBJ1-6	CASSPVTGDDSPLHF	TGTGCCAGCAGTCCGGTAACAGGGGATGATTCACCCCTCCACTTT
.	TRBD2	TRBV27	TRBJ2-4	CASSLSMGGGHLLAKNIQYF	TGTGCCAGCAGTTTATCGATGGGGGGAGGGCATCTTTTAGCCAAAAACATTCAGTACTTC
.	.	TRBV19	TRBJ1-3	CASTSYSGNTIYF	TGTGCCAGTACCAGCTACTCTGGAAACACCATATATTTT
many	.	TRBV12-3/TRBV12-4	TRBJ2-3	CASRPGSSTDTQYF	TGTGCCAGCAGGCCGGGGTCAAGTACAGATACGCAGTATTTT
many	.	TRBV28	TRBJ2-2	CASSTRDTRGTGELFF	TGTGCCAGCAGTACCCGGGACACCCGGGGGACCGGGGAGCTGTTTTTT
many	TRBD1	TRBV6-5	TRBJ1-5	CASSYSEGQGTQPQHF	TGTGCCAGCAGTTACTCAGAGGGACAGGGTACTCAGCCCCAGCATTTT
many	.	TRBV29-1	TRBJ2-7	CSVERLDRDEQYF	TGCAGCGTTGAACGTTTAGACCGGGACGAGCAGTACTTC
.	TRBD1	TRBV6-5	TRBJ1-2	CASSYPYGQDYGYTF	TGTGCCAGCAGTTACCCCTACGGACAGGACTATGGCTACACCTTC
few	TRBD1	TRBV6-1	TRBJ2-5	CASSEGTGVQYF	TGTGCCAGCAGTGAAGGAACAGGGGTTCAGTACTTC
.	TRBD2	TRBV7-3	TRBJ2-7	CASSPLGGGLAGAEQYF	TGTGCCAGCAGCCCCCTCGGGGGTGGACTAGCGGGAGCGGAGCAGTACTTC
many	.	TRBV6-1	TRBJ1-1	CASSQRENTEAFF	TGTGCCAGCAGCCAGAGGGAGAACACTGAAGCTTTCTTT
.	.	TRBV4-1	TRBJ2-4	CASSQIMVKNIQYF	TGCGCCAGCAGCCAAATTATGGTCAAAAACATTCAGTACTTC
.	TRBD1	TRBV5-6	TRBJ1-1	CASSPTGQEPEAFF	TGTGCCAGCAGCCCCACTGGACAGGAACCTGAAGCTTTCTTT
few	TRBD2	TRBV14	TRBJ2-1	CASSQFGTSGRLPPSYNEQFF	TGTGCCAGCAGCCAGTTCGGGACTAGCGGGAGATTGCCCCCGTCCTACAATGAGCAGTTCTTC
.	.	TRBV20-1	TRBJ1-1	CSARMQGWDTEAFF	TGCAGTGCTAGAATGCAGGGCTGGGACACTGAAGCTTTCTTT
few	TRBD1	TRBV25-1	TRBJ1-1	CASSEHTGVTEAFF	TGTGCCAGCAGTGAACATACAGGGGTCACTGAAGCTTTCTTT
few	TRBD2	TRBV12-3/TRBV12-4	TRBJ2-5	CASLGTTVLETQYF	TGTGCCAGCCTAGGGACTACCGTTCTAGAGACCCAGTACTTC
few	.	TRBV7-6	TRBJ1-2	CASSLGNQDYGYTF	TGTGCCAGCAGCTTAGGGAACCAAGACTATGGCTACACCTTC
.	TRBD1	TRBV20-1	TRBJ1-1	CSASDREVEAFF	TGCAGTGCTTCCGACAGGGAGGTCGAAGCTTTCTTT
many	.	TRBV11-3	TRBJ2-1	CASSLNPVVEQFF	TGTGCCAGCAGCTTAAACCCGGTTGTTGAGCAGTTCTTC
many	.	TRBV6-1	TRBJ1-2	CASSEGAYGYTF	TGTGCCAGCAGTGAAGGGGCATATGGCTACACCTTC
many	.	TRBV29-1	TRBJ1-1	CSGGTGNTEAFF	TGCAGCGGGGGGACGGGGAACACTGAAGCTTTCTTT
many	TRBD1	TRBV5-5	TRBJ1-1	CASSFSDRGRAFF	TGTGCCAGCAGCTTCTCGGACAGGGGGAGAGCTTTCTTT
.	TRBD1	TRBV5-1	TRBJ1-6	CASSLEGTGNSPLHF	TGCGCCAGCAGCTTGGAAGGGACAGGGAATTCACCCCTCCACTTT
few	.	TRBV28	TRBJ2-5	CASSYEGEGETQYF	TGTGCCAGCAGTTACGAGGGGGAGGGTGAGACCCAGTACTTC
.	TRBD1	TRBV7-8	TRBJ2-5	CASKGTGAQETQYF	TGTGCCAGTAAAGGGACAGGGGCCCAAGAGACCCAGTACTTC
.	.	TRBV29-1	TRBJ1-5	CSVELPGGSNQPQHF	TGCAGCGTTGAACTGCCGGGGGGGAGCAATCAGCCCCAGCATTTT
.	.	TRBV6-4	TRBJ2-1	CASSVDGESIEQFF	TGTGCCAGCAGTGTTGACGGGGAGAGCATTGAGCAGTTCTTC
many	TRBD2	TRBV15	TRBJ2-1	CATSSGGAGEQFF	TGTGCCACCAGCTCGGGGGGGGCGGGAGAGCAGTTCTTC
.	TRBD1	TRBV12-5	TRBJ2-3	CASGLVLDRGRDTDTQYF	TGTGCTAGTGGTTTGGTATTAGACAGGGGGCGCGACACAGATACGCAGTATTTT
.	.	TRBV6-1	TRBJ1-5	CASGEQPQHF	TGTGCCAGCGGAGAACAGCCCCAGCATTTT
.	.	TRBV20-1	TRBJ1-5	CSARMGVDQPQHF	TGCAGTGCTAGAATGGGGGTTGATCAGCCCCAGCATTTT
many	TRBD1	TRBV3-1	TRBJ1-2	CASSPRTGNYGYTF	TGTGCCAGCAGCCCTCGGACAGGAAACTATGGCTACACCTTC
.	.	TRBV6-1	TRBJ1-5	CASSEGGGGQPQHF	TGTGCCAGCAGTGAAGGGGGAGGCGGGCAGCCCCAGCATTTT
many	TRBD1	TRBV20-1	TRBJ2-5	CSAAGTAQETQYF	TGCAGTGCAGCCGGGACAGCCCAAGAGACCCAGTACTTC